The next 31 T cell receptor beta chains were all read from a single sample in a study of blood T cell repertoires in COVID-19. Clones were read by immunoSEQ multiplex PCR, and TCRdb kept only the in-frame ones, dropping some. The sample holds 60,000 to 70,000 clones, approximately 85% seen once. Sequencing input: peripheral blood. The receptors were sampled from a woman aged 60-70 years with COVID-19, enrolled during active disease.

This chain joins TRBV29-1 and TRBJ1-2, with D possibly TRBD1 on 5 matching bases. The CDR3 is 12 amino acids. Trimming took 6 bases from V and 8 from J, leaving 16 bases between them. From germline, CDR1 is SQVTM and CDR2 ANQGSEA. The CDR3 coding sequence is TGCAGCGTCATCAGGGCCTCGGGCGGCTACACCTTC. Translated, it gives CSVIRASGGYTF.

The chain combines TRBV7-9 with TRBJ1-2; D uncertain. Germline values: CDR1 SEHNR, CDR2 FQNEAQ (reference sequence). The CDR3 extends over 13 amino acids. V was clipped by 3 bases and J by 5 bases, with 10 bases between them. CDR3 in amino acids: CASSFTASYGYTF. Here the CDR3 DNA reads TGTGCCAGCAGCTTTACAGCATCGTATGGCTACACCTTC.

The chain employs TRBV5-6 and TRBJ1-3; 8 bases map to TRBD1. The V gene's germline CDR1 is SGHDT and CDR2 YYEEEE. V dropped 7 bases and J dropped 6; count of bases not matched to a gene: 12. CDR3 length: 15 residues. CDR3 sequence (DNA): TGTGCCAGCGAGGGATGGACAGGGCATCTAAACACCATATATTTT. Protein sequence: CASEGWTGHLNTIYF.

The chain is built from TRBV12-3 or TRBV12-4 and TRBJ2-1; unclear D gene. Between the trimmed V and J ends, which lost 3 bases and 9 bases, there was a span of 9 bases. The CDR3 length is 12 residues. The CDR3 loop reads CASSLTPSEQFF. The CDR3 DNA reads TGTGCCAGCAGTTTGACCCCTAGTGAGCAGTTCTTC.

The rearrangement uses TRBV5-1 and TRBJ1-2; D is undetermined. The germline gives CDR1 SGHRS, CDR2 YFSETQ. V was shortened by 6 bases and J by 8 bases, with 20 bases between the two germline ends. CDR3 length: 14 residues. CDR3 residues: CASTEVAGSGGYTF. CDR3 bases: TGCGCCAGCACCGAAGTCGCGGGATCGGGAGGCTACACCTTC.

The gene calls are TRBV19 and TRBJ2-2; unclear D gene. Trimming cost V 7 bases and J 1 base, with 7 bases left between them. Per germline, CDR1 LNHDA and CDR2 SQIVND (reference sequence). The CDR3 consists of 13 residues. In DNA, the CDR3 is TGTGCCAGTAAAAGACAGAACACCGGGGAGCTGTTTTTT. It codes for CASKRQNTGELFF.

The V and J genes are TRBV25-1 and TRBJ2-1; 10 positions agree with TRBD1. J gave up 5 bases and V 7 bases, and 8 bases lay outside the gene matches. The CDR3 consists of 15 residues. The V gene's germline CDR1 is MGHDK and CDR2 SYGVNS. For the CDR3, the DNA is TGTGCCAGCACCCCGACAGGGGGCTATCACAATGAGCAGTTCTTC. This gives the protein CASTPTGGYHNEQFF. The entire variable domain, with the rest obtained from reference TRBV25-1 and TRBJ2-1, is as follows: EADIYQTPRYLVIGTGKKITLECSQTMGHDKMYWYQQDPGMELHLIHYSYGVNSTEKGDLSSESTVSRIRTEHFPLTLESARPSHTSQYLCASTPTGGYHNEQFFGPGTRLTVL.

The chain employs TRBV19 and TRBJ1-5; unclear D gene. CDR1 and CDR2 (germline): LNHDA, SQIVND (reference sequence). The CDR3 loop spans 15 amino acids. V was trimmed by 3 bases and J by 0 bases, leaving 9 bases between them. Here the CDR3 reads CASSIPGDSNQPQHF. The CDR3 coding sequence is TGTGCCAGTAGTATTCCCGGAGATAGCAATCAGCCCCAGCATTTT.

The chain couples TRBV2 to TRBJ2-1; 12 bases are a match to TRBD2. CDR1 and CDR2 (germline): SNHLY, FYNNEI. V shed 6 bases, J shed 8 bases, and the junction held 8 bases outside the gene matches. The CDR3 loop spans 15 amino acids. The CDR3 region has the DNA TGTGCCAGCAGCAGAGGACTAGCGGGGTTGGATGAGCAGTTCTTC. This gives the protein CASSRGLAGLDEQFF.

This CDR3 is CASSLSGSSYNEQFF. The DNA for the CDR3 is TGTGCCAGCAGTCTCTCGGGGAGCTCCTACAATGAGCAGTTCTTC. The chain uses TRBV28 and TRBJ2-1, with D possibly matching TRBD2 (5 bases). The ends were cut back, 5 bases at V and 0 bases at J, with 11 bases in the middle. This CDR3 region has 15 residues. The germline CDR1 and CDR2 sequences are MDHEN and SYDVKM.

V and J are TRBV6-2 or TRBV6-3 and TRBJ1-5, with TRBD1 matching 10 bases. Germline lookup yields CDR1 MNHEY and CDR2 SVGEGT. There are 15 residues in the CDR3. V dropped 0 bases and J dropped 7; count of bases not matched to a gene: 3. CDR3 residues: CASSYSGQGRQPQHF. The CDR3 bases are TGTGCCAGCAGTTACTCGGGACAGGGGCGGCAGCCCCAGCATTTT.

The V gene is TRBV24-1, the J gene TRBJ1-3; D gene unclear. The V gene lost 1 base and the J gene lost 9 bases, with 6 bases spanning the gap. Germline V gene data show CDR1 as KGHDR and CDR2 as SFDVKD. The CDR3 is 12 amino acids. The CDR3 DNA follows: TGTGCCACCAGTGATTTTTCCGGCACCATATATTTT. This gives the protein CATSDFSGTIYF.

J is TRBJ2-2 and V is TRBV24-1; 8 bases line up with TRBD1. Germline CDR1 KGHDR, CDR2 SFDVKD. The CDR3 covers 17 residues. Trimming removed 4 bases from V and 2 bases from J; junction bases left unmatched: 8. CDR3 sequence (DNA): TGTGCCACCAGTGACCGACAGGGGTTCCTAAACACCGGGGAGCTGTTTTTT. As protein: CATSDRQGFLNTGELFF.

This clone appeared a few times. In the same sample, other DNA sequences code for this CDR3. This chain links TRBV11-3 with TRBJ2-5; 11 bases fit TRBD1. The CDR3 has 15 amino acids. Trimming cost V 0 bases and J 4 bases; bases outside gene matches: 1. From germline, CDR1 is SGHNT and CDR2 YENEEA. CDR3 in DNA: TGTGCCAGCAGCTTAGAAGGACAGGGGGCAGAGACCCAGTACTTC. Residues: CASSLEGQGAETQYF.

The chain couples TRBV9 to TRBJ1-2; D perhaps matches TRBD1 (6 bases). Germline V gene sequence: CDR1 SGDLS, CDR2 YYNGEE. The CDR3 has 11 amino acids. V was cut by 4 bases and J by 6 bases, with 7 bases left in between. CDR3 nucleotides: TGTGCCAGCAGCCGGACAGATGGCTACACCTTC. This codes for CASSRTDGYTF.

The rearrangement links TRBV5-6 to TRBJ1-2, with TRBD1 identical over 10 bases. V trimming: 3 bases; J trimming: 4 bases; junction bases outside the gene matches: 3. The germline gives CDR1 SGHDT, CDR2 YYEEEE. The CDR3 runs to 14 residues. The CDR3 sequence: CASSYRDRGYGYTF. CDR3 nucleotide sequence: TGTGCCAGCAGCTACCGGGACAGGGGCTATGGCTACACCTTC.

The DNA of the CDR3 is TGTGCCAGCACCCCGGGACAGGGATGGGGCAATCAGCCCCAGCATTTT. Protein sequence: CASTPGQGWGNQPQHF. The chain uses TRBV28 and TRBJ1-5, with 9 bases aligning to TRBD1. The V and J ends lost 7 bases and 2 bases, in that order; junction bases with no gene match: 9. The germline V gene has CDR1 MDHEN and CDR2 SYDVKM. The CDR3 covers 16 residues.

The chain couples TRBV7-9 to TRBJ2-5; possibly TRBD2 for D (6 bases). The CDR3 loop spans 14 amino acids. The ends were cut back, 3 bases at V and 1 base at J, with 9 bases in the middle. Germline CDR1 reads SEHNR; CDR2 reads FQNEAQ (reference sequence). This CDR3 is CASSFGGLQETQYF. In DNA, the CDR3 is TGTGCCAGCAGCTTCGGAGGGCTCCAAGAGACCCAGTACTTC.

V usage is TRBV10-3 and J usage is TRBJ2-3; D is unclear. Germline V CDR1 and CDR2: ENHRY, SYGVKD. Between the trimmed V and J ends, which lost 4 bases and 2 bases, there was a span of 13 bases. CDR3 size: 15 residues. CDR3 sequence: CAISGLPEFTDTQYF. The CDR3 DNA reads TGTGCCATCAGTGGGCTCCCGGAGTTCACAGATACGCAGTATTTT.

CDR3 sequence (DNA): TGTGCCAGCAGCTCCCACCCGGGCACTGAAGCTTTCTTT. Amino acid sequence: CASSSHPGTEAFF. This rearrangement joins TRBV7-2 to TRBJ1-1; no firm D call. Trimming took off 4 bases at V and 4 bases at J, with 10 bases between the two ends. The V gene's germline CDR1 is SGHTA and CDR2 FQGNSA. This CDR3 contains 13 residues.

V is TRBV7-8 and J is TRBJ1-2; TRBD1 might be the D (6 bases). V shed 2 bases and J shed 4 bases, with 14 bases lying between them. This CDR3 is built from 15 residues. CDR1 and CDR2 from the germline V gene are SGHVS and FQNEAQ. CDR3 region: CASSLTGSTGYGYTF. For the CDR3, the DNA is TGTGCCAGCAGCTTAACAGGGTCGACGGGCTATGGCTACACCTTC.

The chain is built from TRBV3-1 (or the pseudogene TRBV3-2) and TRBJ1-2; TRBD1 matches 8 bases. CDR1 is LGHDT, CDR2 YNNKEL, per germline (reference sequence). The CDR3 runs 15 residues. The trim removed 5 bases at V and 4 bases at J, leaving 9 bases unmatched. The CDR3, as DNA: TGTGCCAGCAGCTCACCAGGGGGCGGTTTCTATGGCTACACCTTC. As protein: CASSSPGGGFYGYTF.

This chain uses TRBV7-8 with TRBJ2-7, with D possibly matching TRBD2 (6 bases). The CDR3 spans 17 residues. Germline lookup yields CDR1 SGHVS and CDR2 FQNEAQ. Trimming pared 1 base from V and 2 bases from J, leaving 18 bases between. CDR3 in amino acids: CASSLVAGGQATYEQYF. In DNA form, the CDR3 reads TGTGCCAGCAGCTTAGTAGCAGGAGGGCAGGCCACCTACGAGCAGTACTTC. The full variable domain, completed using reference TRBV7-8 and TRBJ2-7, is GAGVSQSPRYKVAKRGQDVALRCDPISGHVSLFWYQQALGQGPEFLTYFQNEAQLDKSGLPSDRFFAERPEGSVSTLKIQRTQQEDSAVYLCASSLVAGGQATYEQYFGPGTRLTVT.

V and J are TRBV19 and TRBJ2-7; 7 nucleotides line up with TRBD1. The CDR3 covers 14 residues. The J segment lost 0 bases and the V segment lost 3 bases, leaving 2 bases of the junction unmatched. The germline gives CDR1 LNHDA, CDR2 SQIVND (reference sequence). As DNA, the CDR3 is TGTGCCAGTAGTATGGGACAGAGCTCCTACGAGCAGTACTTC. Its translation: CASSMGQSSYEQYF.

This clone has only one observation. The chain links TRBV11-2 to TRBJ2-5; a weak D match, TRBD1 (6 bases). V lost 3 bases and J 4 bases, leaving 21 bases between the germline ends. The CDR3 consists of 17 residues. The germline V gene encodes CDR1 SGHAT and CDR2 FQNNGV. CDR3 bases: TGTGCCAGCAGCTTTCCCAGTACAGGGACGGTTCGAGAGACCCAGTACTTC. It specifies CASSFPSTGTVRETQYF.

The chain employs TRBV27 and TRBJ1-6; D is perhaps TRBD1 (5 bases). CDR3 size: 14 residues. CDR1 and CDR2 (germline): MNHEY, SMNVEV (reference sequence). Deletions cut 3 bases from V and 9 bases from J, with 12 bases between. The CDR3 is CASSFGFTGSPLHF. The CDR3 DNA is TGTGCCAGCAGTTTTGGTTTCACAGGTTCACCCCTCCACTTT.

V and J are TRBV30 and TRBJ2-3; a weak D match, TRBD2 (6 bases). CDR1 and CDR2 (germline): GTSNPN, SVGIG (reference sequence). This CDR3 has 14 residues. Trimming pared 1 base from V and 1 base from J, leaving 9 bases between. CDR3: CAWSEAGRTDTQYF. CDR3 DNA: TGTGCCTGGAGTGAGGCGGGGCGCACAGATACGCAGTATTTT.

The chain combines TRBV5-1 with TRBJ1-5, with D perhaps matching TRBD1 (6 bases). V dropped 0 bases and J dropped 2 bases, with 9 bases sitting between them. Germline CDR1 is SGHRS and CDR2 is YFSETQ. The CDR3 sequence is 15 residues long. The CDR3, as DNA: TGCGCCAGCAGCTTGGCAGGGGCAGGCAATCAGCCCCAGCATTTT. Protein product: CASSLAGAGNQPQHF.

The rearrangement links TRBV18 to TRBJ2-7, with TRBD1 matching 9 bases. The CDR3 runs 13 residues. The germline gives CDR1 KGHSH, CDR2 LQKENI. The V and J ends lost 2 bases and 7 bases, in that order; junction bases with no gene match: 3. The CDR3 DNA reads TGTGCCAGCTCACCAGGGACAGGGACAGAGCAGTACTTC. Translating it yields CASSPGTGTEQYF.

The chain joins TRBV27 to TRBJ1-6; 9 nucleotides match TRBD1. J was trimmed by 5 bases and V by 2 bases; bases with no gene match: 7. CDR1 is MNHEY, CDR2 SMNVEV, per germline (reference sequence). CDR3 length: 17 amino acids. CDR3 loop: CASSLTGQGLDNSPLHF. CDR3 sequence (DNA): TGTGCCAGCAGTTTAACAGGACAGGGGCTTGATAATTCACCCCTCCACTTT.

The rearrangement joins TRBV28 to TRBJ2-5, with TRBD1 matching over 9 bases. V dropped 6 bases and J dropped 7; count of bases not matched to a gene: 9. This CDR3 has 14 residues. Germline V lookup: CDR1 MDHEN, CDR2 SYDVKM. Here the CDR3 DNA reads TGTGCCAGCAGCTCTACCGGGACAGGGTTGACCCAGTACTTC. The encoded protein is CASSSTGTGLTQYF.